This TCR beta chain was observed in a study of blood T cell repertoires in COVID-19. Profiling relied on immunoSEQ multiplex PCR, and the TCRdb table lists in-frame clones only, not all of them. The repertoire consists of 340,000 or so clones, with 83% occurring once and the leading ten covering just under 3%. The sample was peripheral blood. The TCR comes from a man aged 25-45 years with active or convalescent COVID-19.

CDR3 in amino acids: CSVTGGVYGYTF. The CDR3 region has the DNA TGCAGCGTTACGGGAGGGGTTTATGGCTACACCTTC. The chain joins TRBV29-1 to TRBJ1-2, with D perhaps matching TRBD1 (5 bases). Germline V gives CDR1 SQVTM, CDR2 ANQGSEA. Trimming left V 5 bases short and J 5 bases short, with 12 bases between. This CDR3 region has 12 residues.